What follows are 21 T cell receptor beta chains derived from one specimen sequenced in a study of response to subunit inactivated influenza vaccine. TCRdb fed the RT-PCR reads into MiXCR, producing one record per CDR3 protein. The sample has 500,000 to 750,000 distinct CDR3 sequences; about 14% are singletons. This material consisted of PBMCs from blood, taken about 12 days after vaccination. These receptors originate from a man aged 50-60 years who received an inactivated influenza vaccine.

This clonotype was detected a few times. This chain links TRBV12-3 or TRBV12-4 with TRBJ2-3; unclear D gene. Trimming left V 3 bases short and J 3 bases short, with 4 bases between. This CDR3 contains 12 residues. The CDR3 sequence is CASSFVTDTQYF. The CDR3 nucleotides read TGTGCCAGCAGTTTCGTAACAGATACGCAGTATTTT.

The chain couples TRBV3-1 to TRBJ2-5; TRBD2 aligns across 13 bases. Per the germline V gene, CDR1 is LGHDT and CDR2 is YNNKEL (reference sequence). The V and J ends lost 6 bases and 2 bases, in that order; junction bases with no gene match: 6. The CDR3 is made up of 16 amino acids. CDR3 region: CASRPTSGRGQETQYF. CDR3 DNA sequence: TGTGCCAGCAGACCTACTAGCGGGAGGGGACAAGAGACCCAGTACTTC.

The chain combines TRBV4-2 with TRBJ2-1, with D possibly called TRBD1 or TRBD2 (5 bases each). Germline CDR1 LGHNA, CDR2 YNFKEQ. The length of the CDR3 is 17 residues. Trimming pared 1 base from V and 0 bases from J, leaving 13 bases between. This CDR3 reads CASSQGARGGSYNEQFF. CDR3 in DNA: TGTGCCAGCAGCCAAGGGGCGAGGGGTGGCTCCTACAATGAGCAGTTCTTC.

The chain combines TRBV28 with TRBJ2-3; D is unclear. The CDR3 is 14 residues long. Deletions cut 3 bases from V and 2 bases from J, with 9 bases between. Germline CDR1 reads MDHEN; CDR2 reads SYDVKM. CDR3 residues: CASSLLGFTDTQYF. The CDR3 region has the DNA TGTGCCAGCAGTTTGCTGGGATTCACAGATACGCAGTATTTT.

This clonotype was detected ten times or more. This chain connects TRBV20-1 to TRBJ1-3, with TRBD1 identical over 7 bases. Germline V lookup: CDR1 DFQATT, CDR2 SNEGSKA (reference sequence). The CDR3 is made up of 16 amino acids. Trimming removed 1 base from V and 4 bases from J; junction bases left unmatched: 10. As DNA, the CDR3 is TGCAGTGCTAGAGGGGGTTACAGGGGATCCGGAAACACCATATATTTT. This encodes CSARGGYRGSGNTIYF.

This clonotype has ten or more counts. The gene calls are TRBV27 and TRBJ2-1, with 8 bases fitting TRBD2. Germline CDR1 reads MNHEY; CDR2 reads SMNVEV (reference sequence). Trimming removed 7 bases from V and 7 bases from J; junction bases left unmatched: 12. The CDR3 spans 15 residues. CDR3 sequence reads: CASKKTGGPRNEQFF. The CDR3 nucleotides read TGTGCCAGCAAGAAAACGGGGGGGCCGAGGAATGAGCAGTTCTTC.

This clonotype was picked up a small number of times. The gene calls are TRBV11-3 and TRBJ2-2, with D perhaps TRBD2 (5 bases). Germline V gene lookup returns CDR1 SGHNT and CDR2 YENEEA. The CDR3 has 16 amino acids. Trimming cost V 5 bases and J 0 bases, with 13 bases left between them. CDR3 nucleotides: TGTGCCAGCAGCATCGGTGGACTTTCGAACACCGGGGAGCTGTTTTTT. Residues: CASSIGGLSNTGELFF.

The chain carries TRBV29-1 and TRBJ2-2; 7 nucleotides align to TRBD1. This CDR3 is built from 13 residues. Germline V gene sequence: CDR1 SQVTM, CDR2 ANQGSEA. V was pared by 6 bases and J by 6 bases, with 7 bases of the junction left unmatched. CDR3 nucleotide sequence: TGCAGCGTGACCAGGGGGTCAGCCGGGGAGCTGTTTTTT. It translates to CSVTRGSAGELFF.

This clonotype has more than one count but fewer than ten. This chain joins TRBV7-2 and TRBJ2-7; D is ambiguous. The germline gives CDR1 SGHTA, CDR2 FQGNSA. This CDR3 is built from 14 residues. V was trimmed by 3 bases and J by 2 bases, leaving 11 bases between them. CDR3 in DNA: TGTGCCAGCAGCTTTAAGGTCCGGGCCTACGAGCAGTACTTC. It specifies CASSFKVRAYEQYF.

The rearrangement joins TRBV12-3 or TRBV12-4 to TRBJ1-1, with a weak D call TRBD1 (5 bases). The CDR3 runs to 15 residues. The V and J ends lost 4 bases and 3 bases respectively, with 15 bases between them. The CDR3 loop is CASSYLTALDTEAFF. Written as DNA, the CDR3 is TGTGCCAGCAGTTACCTGACAGCCCTAGACACTGAAGCTTTCTTT.

This sequence joins TRBV6-2 or TRBV6-3 and TRBJ2-1; 7 bases are shared with TRBD2. The J segment lost 6 bases and the V segment lost 5 bases, leaving 10 bases of the junction unmatched. Germline CDR1 and CDR2: MNHEY and SVGEGT. The CDR3 loop spans 15 amino acids. CDR3 sequence (DNA): TGTGCCAGCAGTATAGGACTAGGTTCTATCAATGAGCAGTTCTTC. Its translation is CASSIGLGSINEQFF.

As concerns this clonotype: Given a much more abundant clone one base away, this may be a read error. The V and J genes are TRBV7-2 and TRBJ2-3; a weak D match, TRBD2 (5 bases). The CDR3 extends over 16 amino acids. Germline V gene lookup returns CDR1 SGHTA and CDR2 FQGNSA. CDR3 coding DNA: TGTGTCAGCAGCTTAGCTCGGACTCGAGGCACAGATACGCAGTATTTT. Translating it yields CVSSLARTRGTDTQYF. Looking up the rest from reference TRBV7-2 and TRBJ2-3 gives the full variable domain: GAGVSQSPSNKVTEKGKDVELRCDPISGHTALYWYRQSLGQGLEFLIYFQGNSAPDKSGLPSDRFSAERTGGSVSTLTIQRTQQEDSAVYLCVSSLARTRGTDTQYFGPGTRLTVL.

This clonotype was counted between two and nine times. The gene calls are TRBV7-2 and TRBJ2-1; D remains unclear. Trimming took off 7 bases at V and 1 base at J, with 14 bases between the two ends. The germline V gene encodes CDR1 SGHTA and CDR2 FQGNSA. The CDR3 is 15 residues long. CDR3 DNA sequence: TGTGCCAGCAAGTCCGGGCCCGAATCCTACAATGAGCAGTTCTTC. Translation gives CASKSGPESYNEQFF. The whole variable domain, filled in from reference TRBV7-2 and TRBJ2-1, reads GAGVSQSPSNKVTEKGKDVELRCDPISGHTALYWYRQSLGQGLEFLIYFQGNSAPDKSGLPSDRFSAERTGGSVSTLTIQRTQQEDSAVYLCASKSGPESYNEQFFGPGTRLTVL.

This clonotype was observed a few times. Here the CDR3 reads CSVEGVGTEAFF. The DNA of the CDR3 is TGCAGCGTTGAGGGGGTGGGCACTGAAGCTTTCTTT. The chain joins TRBV29-1 to TRBJ1-1, with D possibly TRBD1 on 5 matching bases. This CDR3 is 12 amino acids long. The V end was cut by 3 bases, the J end by 4 bases, with 9 bases between. CDR1 and CDR2 from the germline V gene are SQVTM and ANQGSEA.

The rearrangement links TRBV11-2 to TRBJ2-3; 8 bases match TRBD2. V lost 3 bases and J lost 2; bases outside the gene matches: 10. CDR3 length: 17 amino acids. Germline values: CDR1 SGHAT, CDR2 FQNNGV. The CDR3 nucleotides read TGTGCCAGCAGCTTCGGGCGTAGCGGGGATTACACAGATACGCAGTATTTT. Amino acids: CASSFGRSGDYTDTQYF. The whole variable domain, filled in from reference TRBV11-2 and TRBJ2-3, reads EAGVAQSPRYKIIEKRQSVAFWCNPISGHATLYWYQQILGQGPKLLIQFQNNGVVDDSQLPKDRFSAERLKGVDSTLKIQPAKLEDSAVYLCASSFGRSGDYTDTQYFGPGTRLTVL.

The rearrangement uses TRBV2 and TRBJ2-2; D may be TRBD1 or TRBD2 (6 bases each). V was cut by 5 bases and J by 4 bases, with 14 bases left in between. CDR1 and CDR2 (germline): SNHLY, FYNNEI. The CDR3 contains 15 residues. CDR3 in DNA: TGTGCCAGCAGTCTTAGACCGGGGGCCACCGGGGAGCTGTTTTTT. Translating gives CASSLRPGATGELFF.

This clonotype was detected only a few times. Germline is not matched at one junction end, which may reflect a read error. The chain uses TRBV20-1 and TRBJ2-5; unclear D gene. This CDR3 contains 9 residues. Per the germline V gene, CDR1 is DFQATT and CDR2 is SNEGSKA (reference sequence). Here the CDR3 reads CSASYPPDF. DNA of the CDR3: TGCAGTGCTAGTTACCCTCCGGACTTC.

This clonotype has only a few counts. The chain employs TRBV4-2 and TRBJ1-4, with D unclear. The germline V gene has CDR1 LGHNA and CDR2 YNFKEQ. V dropped 0 bases and J dropped 2 bases, with 4 bases sitting between them. This CDR3 is built from 14 residues. DNA of the CDR3: TGTGCCAGCAGCCAAGATCTCACTAATGAAAAACTGTTTTTT. It is translated as CASSQDLTNEKLFF.

The CDR3 bases are TGCGCCAGCTCTCCCGGGTCGGATGGCTACACCTTC. Its protein product is CASSPGSDGYTF. The gene calls are TRBV5-1 and TRBJ1-2; D gene ambiguous. The CDR3 has 12 amino acids. V lost 7 bases and J lost 6, with 13 bases in between. Germline values: CDR1 SGHRS, CDR2 YFSETQ.

CDR3 nucleotides: TGTGCCAGCAGCCAAGATGACAGGGCGTTCACCGGGGAGCTGTTTTTT. Its translation: CASSQDDRAFTGELFF. The rearrangement links TRBV4-2 to TRBJ2-2, with TRBD1 matching 7 bases. CDR1 is LGHNA and CDR2 is YNFKEQ in the germline V gene. The J segment lost 4 bases and the V segment lost 0 bases, leaving 5 bases of the junction unmatched. The CDR3 covers 16 residues.

The chain recombines TRBV29-1 with TRBJ2-3, with unresolved D. Trimming removed 4 bases from V and 0 bases from J, with 11 bases in between. The CDR3 covers 14 residues. The germline V gene encodes CDR1 SQVTM and CDR2 ANQGSEA. The CDR3 protein is CSVGRASSTDTQYF. Here the CDR3 DNA reads TGCAGCGTTGGTCGAGCGTCTAGCACAGATACGCAGTATTTT.